These T cell receptor beta chains were read from a single sample in a study of T cell responses to AZD1222 COVID-19 vaccine. Data came from immunoSEQ multiplex PCR; TCRdb stores just in-frame clones and leaves some out. The sample includes 150,000 to 200,000 clones, around 90% of them seen just once. Sequencing used peripheral blood, obtained 28 days after the second AZD1222 dose. The source of these receptors is an adult who received the AZD1222 COVID-19 vaccine. The CDR3 runs from the conserved cysteine through the conserved F or W. A D gene is named only where the DNA matches it firmly. The listing skips clone size in some rows; elsewhere it reads once, few, many or a size class.

D gene	V gene	J gene	clone size	CDR3 DNA	CDR3 protein
TRBD1	TRBV28	TRBJ1-2	-	TGTGCCAGCAGCTCGGGACAGGCCTTTCTTGGCTACACCTTC	CASSSGQAFLGYTF
-	TRBV2	TRBJ1-5	-	TGTGCCAGCAGTACAGTCCGGGGCGGTCAGCCCCAGCATTTT	CASSTVRGGQPQHF
TRBD1	TRBV7-9	TRBJ1-1	-	TGTGCCAGCAGCCCACCCCAGCCGGGACAGGGAACTTTCTTT	CASSPPQPGQGTFF
-	TRBV6-5	TRBJ1-6	once	TGTGCCAGCAGTTACTCAAGAAATAATTCACCCCTCCACTTT	CASSYSRNNSPLHF
-	TRBV30	TRBJ1-4	-	TGTGCCTGGAGTGTAGTAGGGACAACCGGTGAAAAACTGTTTTTT	CAWSVVGTTGEKLFF
TRBD2	TRBV4-1	TRBJ2-1	-	TGCGCCAGCAGCCCGGGGGGACTAGCGGGAGGTAAGCAGTTCTTC	CASSPGGLAGGKQFF
TRBD1	TRBV18	TRBJ2-6	-	TGTGCCAGCTCACAAACCGGGACAGGGGGCTCTGGGGCCAACGTCCTGACTTTC	CASSQTGTGGSGANVLTF
-	TRBV29-1	TRBJ1-5	-	TGCAGCGTTGAGGTGGACGGCAATCAGCCCCAGCATTTT	CSVEVDGNQPQHF
-	TRBV28	TRBJ2-1	-	TGTGCCAGCAGTTTTGGGTTCAGGGGCATCTACAATGAGCAGTTCTTC	CASSFGFRGIYNEQFF
-	TRBV21-1	TRBJ2-4	-	TGTGCCAGCAGCAACAAGGATGGGACTTCCAAAAACATTCAGTACTTC	CASSNKDGTSKNIQYF
-	TRBV18	TRBJ1-1	once	TGTGCCAGCTCACCCTCTACAGTGAACACTGAAGCTTTCTTT	CASSPSTVNTEAFF
-	TRBV4-3	TRBJ1-5	-	TGCGCCAGCAGCCAAGAGGTTCAGGGGCGAGTCAATCAGCCCCAGCATTTT	CASSQEVQGRVNQPQHF
-	TRBV29-1	TRBJ2-5	-	TGCAGCGTTGAAGGGGCGGTCCCCGGGACCCAGTACTTC	CSVEGAVPGTQYF
-	TRBV5-1	TRBJ1-1	-	TGCGCCAGCAGCTTGGCCGAAAACACTGAAGCTTTCTTT	CASSLAENTEAFF
TRBD1	TRBV19	TRBJ1-6	-	TGTGCCAGTAGTATCATGGGACAGGGGGCCTATAATTCACCCCTCCACTTT	CASSIMGQGAYNSPLHF
-	TRBV30	TRBJ2-3	-	TGTGCCTGGAGTACTAGGGATTGGAGCACAGATACGCAGTATTTT	CAWSTRDWSTDTQYF
TRBD1	TRBV28	TRBJ2-1	-	TGTGCCAGCAGTCAGGACAGGGGAAGCTCCTACAATGAGCAGTTCTTC	CASSQDRGSSYNEQFF
-	TRBV5-4	TRBJ2-7	once	TGTGCCAGCAGCCCGGACGTTTCCTACGAGCAGTACTTC	CASSPDVSYEQYF
-	TRBV27	TRBJ2-1	-	TGTGCCAGCACCTGGTACAATGAGCAGTTCTTC	CASTWYNEQFF
-	TRBV6-1	TRBJ1-2	-	TGTGCCAGCAGTGATAGGCTCGGTGGATTTGGCTACACCTTC	CASSDRLGGFGYTF
TRBD1	TRBV11-2	TRBJ1-6	-	TGTGCCAGCAGCCAGGACAGGGTCAATTCACCCCTCCACTTT	CASSQDRVNSPLHF
-	TRBV7-9	TRBJ1-4	-	TGTGCCAGCAGCTTGGCACCAACTAATGAAAAACTGTTTTTT	CASSLAPTNEKLFF
-	TRBV18	TRBJ2-1	-	TGTGCCAGCTCCCGAGACCTCTACAATGAGCAGTTCTTC	CASSRDLYNEQFF
-	TRBV28	TRBJ1-5	-	TGTGCCAGCAGTTTGGAGGGTGTAGGGCAGCCCCAGCATTTT	CASSLEGVGQPQHF
-	TRBV28	TRBJ1-1	once	TGTGCCAGCCGAGCCCCGGGACAGAACACTGAAGCTTTCTTT	CASRAPGQNTEAFF
-	TRBV13	TRBJ2-3	-	TGTGCCAGCAGCCAAGGTCGGCTAAGCACAGATACGCAGTATTTT	CASSQGRLSTDTQYF
-	TRBV6-2/TRBV6-3	TRBJ1-5	-	TGTGCCAGCAGTTACGAATACAATCAGCCCCAGCATTTT	CASSYEYNQPQHF
TRBD1	TRBV27	TRBJ1-1	-	TGTGCCAGCAGTCAACGGACAGGGAGGGGCACTGAAGCTTTCTTT	CASSQRTGRGTEAFF
-	TRBV6-5	TRBJ1-4	-	TGTGCCAGCAGTTACTTCCGACAGGCAATTAATGAAAAACTGTTTTTT	CASSYFRQAINEKLFF